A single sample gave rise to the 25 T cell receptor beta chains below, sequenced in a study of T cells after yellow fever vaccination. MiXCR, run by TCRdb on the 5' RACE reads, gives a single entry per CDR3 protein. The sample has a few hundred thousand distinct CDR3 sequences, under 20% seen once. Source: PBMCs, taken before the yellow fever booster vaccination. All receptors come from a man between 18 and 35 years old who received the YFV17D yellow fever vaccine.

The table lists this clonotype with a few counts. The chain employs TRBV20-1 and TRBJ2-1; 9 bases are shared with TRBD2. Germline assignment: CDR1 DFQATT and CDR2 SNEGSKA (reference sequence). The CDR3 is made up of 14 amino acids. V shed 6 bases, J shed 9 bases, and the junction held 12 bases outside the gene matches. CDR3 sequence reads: CSAHRAGGPREQFF. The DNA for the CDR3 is TGCAGTGCCCACCGGGCGGGGGGGCCGCGTGAGCAGTTCTTC.

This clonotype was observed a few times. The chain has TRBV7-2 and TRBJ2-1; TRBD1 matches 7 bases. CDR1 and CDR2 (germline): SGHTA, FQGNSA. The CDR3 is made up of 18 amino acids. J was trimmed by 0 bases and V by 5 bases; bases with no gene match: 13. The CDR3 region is CASSLQAGGHFSYNEQFF. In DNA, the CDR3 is TGTGCCAGCAGCCTCCAGGCAGGGGGTCACTTCTCCTACAATGAGCAGTTCTTC.

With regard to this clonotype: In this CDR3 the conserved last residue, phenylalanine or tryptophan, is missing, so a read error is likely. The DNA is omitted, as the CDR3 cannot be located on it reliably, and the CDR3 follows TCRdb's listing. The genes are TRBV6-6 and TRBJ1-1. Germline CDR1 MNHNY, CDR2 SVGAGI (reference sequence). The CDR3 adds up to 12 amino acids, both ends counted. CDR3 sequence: CASGPIWRQGFT.

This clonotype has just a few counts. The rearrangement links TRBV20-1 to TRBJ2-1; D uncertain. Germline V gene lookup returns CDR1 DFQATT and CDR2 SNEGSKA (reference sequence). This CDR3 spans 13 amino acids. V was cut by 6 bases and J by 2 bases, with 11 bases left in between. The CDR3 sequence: CSAARFTYNEQFF. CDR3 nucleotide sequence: TGCAGTGCGGCCAGGTTCACCTACAATGAGCAGTTCTTC.

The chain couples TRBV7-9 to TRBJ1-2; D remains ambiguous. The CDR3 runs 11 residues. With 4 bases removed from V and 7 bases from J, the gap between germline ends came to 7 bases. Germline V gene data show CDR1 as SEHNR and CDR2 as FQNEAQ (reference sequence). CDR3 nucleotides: TGTGCCAGCAGCTCCCAGATTGGCTACACCTTC. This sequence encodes CASSSQIGYTF.

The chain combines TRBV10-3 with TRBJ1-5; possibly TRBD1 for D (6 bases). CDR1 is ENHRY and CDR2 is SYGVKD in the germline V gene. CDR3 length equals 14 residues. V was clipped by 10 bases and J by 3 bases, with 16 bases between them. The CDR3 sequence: CATRGQVHNQPQHF. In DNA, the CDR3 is TGTGCCACCCGGGGGCAGGTTCACAATCAGCCCCAGCATTTT.

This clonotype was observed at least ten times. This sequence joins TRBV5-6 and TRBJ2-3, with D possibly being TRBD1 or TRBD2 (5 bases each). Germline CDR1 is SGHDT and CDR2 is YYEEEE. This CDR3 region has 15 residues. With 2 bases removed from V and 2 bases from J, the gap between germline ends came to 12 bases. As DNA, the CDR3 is TGTGCCAGCAGCTTAAGAGGGGTTTTCACAGATACGCAGTATTTT. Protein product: CASSLRGVFTDTQYF.

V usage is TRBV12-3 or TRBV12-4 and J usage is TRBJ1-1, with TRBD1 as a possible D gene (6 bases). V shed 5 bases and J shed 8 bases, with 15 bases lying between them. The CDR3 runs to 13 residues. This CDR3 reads CASSPTLTGEAFF. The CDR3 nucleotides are TGTGCCAGCAGTCCCACTCTGACAGGCGAAGCTTTCTTT.

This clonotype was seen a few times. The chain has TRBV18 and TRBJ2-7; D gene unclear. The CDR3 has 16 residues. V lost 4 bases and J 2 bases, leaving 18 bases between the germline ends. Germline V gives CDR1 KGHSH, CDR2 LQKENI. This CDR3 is CASSLLGLPATYEQYF. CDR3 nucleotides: TGTGCCAGCTCACTACTCGGATTGCCGGCCACCTACGAGCAGTACTTC. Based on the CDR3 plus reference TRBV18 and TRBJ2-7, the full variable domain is NAGVMQNPRHLVRRRGQEARLRCSPMKGHSHVYWYRQLPEEGLKFMVYLQKENIIDESGMPKERFSAEFPKEGPSILRIQQVVRGDSAAYFCASSLLGLPATYEQYFGPGTRLTVT.

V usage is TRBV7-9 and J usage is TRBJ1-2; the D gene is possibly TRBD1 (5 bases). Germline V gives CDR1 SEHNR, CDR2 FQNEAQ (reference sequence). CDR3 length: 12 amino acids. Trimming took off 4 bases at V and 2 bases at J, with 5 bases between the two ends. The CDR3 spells CASSWDNYGYTF. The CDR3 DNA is TGTGCCAGCAGCTGGGACAACTATGGCTACACCTTC.

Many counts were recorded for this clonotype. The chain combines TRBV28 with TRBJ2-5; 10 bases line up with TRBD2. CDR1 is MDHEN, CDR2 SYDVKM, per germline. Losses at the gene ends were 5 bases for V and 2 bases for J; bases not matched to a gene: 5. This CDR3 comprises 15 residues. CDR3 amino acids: CASSPSGGLQETQYF. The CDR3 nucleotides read TGTGCCAGCAGTCCTAGCGGGGGTTTACAAGAGACCCAGTACTTC.

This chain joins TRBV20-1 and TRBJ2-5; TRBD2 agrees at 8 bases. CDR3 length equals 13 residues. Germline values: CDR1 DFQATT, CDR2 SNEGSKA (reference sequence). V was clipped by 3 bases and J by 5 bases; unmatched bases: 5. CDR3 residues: CSASGGARETQYF. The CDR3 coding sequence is TGCAGTGCTAGCGGGGGGGCTCGGGAGACCCAGTACTTC.

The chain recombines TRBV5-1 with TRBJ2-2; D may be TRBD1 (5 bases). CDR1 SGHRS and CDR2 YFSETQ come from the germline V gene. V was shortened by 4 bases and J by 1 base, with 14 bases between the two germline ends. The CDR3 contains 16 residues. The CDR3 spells CASSPDEGVNTGELFF. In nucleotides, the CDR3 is TGCGCCAGCAGCCCGGATGAAGGGGTGAACACCGGGGAGCTGTTTTTT.

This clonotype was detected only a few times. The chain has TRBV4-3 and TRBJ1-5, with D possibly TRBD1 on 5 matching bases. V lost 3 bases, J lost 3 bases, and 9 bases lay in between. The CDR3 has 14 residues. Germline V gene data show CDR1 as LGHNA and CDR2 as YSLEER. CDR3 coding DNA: TGCGCCAGCAGCCACGGGACCCACAATCAGCCCCAGCATTTT. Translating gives CASSHGTHNQPQHF.

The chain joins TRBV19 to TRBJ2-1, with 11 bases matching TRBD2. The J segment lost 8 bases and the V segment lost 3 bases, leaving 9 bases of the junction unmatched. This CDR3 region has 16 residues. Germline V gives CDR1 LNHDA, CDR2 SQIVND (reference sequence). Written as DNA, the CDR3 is TGTGCCAGTAGTATCCTGGGACTAGCGGCCCTACATGAGCAGTTCTTC. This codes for CASSILGLAALHEQFF.

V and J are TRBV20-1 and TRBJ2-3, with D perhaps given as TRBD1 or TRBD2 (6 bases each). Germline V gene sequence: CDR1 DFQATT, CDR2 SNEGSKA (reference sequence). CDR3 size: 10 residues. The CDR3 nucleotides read TGCGGGGGGCTCTCCGATACGCAGTATTTT. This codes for CGGLSDTQYF.

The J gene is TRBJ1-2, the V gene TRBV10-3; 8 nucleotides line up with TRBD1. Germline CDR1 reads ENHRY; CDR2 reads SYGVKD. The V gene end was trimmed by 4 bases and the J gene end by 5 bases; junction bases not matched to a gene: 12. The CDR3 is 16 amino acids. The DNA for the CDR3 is TGTGCCATCAGTGTTAATCAGGACAGGGCTCATTATGGCTACACCTTC. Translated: CAISVNQDRAHYGYTF.

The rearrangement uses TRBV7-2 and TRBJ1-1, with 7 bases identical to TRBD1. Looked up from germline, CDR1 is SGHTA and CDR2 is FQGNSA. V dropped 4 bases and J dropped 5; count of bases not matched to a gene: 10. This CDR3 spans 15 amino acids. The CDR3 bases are TGTGCCAGCAGCTCCCGACAGGGCACCAGGACTGAAGCTTTCTTT. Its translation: CASSSRQGTRTEAFF.

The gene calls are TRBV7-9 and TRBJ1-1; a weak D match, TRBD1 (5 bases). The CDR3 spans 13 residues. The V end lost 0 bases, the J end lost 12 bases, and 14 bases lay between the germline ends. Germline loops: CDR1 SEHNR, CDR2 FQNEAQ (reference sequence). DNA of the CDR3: TGTGCCAGCAGCTTAGCGCGGGCAGGGTCCTCTTTCTTT. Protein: CASSLARAGSSFF.

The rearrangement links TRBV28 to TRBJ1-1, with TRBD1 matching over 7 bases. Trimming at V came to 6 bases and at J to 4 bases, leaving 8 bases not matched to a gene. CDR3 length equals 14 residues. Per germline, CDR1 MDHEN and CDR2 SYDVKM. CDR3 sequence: CASSSQGDGTEAFF. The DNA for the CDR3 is TGTGCCAGCAGCTCTCAGGGGGACGGCACTGAAGCTTTCTTT.

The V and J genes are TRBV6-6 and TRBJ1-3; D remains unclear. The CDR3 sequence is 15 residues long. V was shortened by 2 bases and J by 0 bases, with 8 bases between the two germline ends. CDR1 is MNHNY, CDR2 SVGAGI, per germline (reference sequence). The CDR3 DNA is TGTGCCAGCAGTTACCCCGGGGTCTCTGGAAACACCATATATTTT. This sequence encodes CASSYPGVSGNTIYF.

The CDR3 DNA sequence: TGCAGTGAAAATCGGGGGGCCCAAGAGACCCAGTACTTC. The encoded protein is CSENRGAQETQYF. This chain connects TRBV20-1 to TRBJ2-5; weak D call: TRBD2 (7 bases). CDR3 size: 13 residues. Germline V gene data show CDR1 as DFQATT and CDR2 as SNEGSKA (reference sequence). V shed 7 bases and J shed 1 base, with 13 bases lying between them.

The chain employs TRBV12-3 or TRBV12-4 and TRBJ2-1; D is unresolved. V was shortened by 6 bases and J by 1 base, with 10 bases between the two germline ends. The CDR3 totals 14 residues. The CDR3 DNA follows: TGTGCCAGCAGGTCGAGTTTATCCTACAATGAGCAGTTCTTC. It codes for CASRSSLSYNEQFF.

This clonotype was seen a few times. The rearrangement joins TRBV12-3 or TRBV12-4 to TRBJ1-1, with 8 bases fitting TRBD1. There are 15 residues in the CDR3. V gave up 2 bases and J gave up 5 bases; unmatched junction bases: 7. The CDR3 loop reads CASSLPPRGLTEAFF. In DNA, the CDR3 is TGTGCCAGCAGTTTACCCCCCAGGGGGCTTACTGAAGCTTTCTTT.

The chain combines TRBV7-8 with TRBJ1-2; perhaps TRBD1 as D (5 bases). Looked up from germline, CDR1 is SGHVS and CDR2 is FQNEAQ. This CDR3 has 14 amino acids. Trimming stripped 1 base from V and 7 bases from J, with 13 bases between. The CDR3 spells CASSLDRGARGYTF. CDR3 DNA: TGTGCCAGCAGCTTAGATCGTGGGGCGCGTGGCTACACCTTC.